This T cell receptor beta chain was found in a study of regulatory T cells in long-lasting Graves disease. The time point denotes: newly diagnosed GD, antithyroid drugs for less than 3 months. PBMC RNA was the source of the TCR library. Arm-PCR with iRepertoire HTBI primers amplified the CDR3 regions for these TCR beta libraries. A single record per CDR3 protein comes from TCRdb applying MiXCR to the multiplex PCR reads. The sample has a few hundred thousand distinct CDR3 sequences, roughly 19% seen once. This clonotype has a single count. A single base is all that separates this from a far larger clone, so a read error is likely. This CDR3 is 14 amino acids long. Germline values: CDR1 SGHNT, CDR2 YENEEA. These records were also assigned to another study, of T cells in Graves' hyperthyroidism and ophthalmopathy.

The TCR was taken from a woman aged 30 to 39 with Graves disease. The sequencing used peripheral blood mononuclear cells (PBMCs), collected at new diagnosis, from a patient treated with antithyroid drugs. This chain uses TRBV11-3 with TRBJ1-2; D gene uncertain. In DNA, the CDR3 is TGTGCCAGCAGGTTAGATCCAGGAGGGTATGGCTACACCTTC. Amino acid sequence: CASRLDPGGYGYTF. The complete variable domain, with remaining parts taken from reference TRBV11-3 and TRBJ1-2, reads EAGVVQSPRYKIIEKKQPVAFWCNPISGHNTLYWYLQNLGQGPELLIRYENEEAVDDSQLPKDRFSAERLKGVDSTLKIQPAELGDSAVYLCASRLDPGGYGYTFGSGTRLTVV.